This T cell receptor beta chain comes out of a study of post-analysis software for immune sequencing data (dated by TCRdb to between 2014 and 2017). For context, the study as a whole: Relapsing-remitting, secondary progressive and progressive-relapsing multiple sclerosis were recorded as disease courses, and subtype annotation was lacking for some patients. The patient repertoires were set against around ten previously published healthy control repertoires from donors whose ages ranged from roughly 6 to 25 years. A subset of samples was prepared in parallel using single-end sample barcoding, then pooled and co-amplified after Illumina adapter ligation.

Ends trimmed: V by 3 bases, J by 2 bases; bases unmatched to a gene: 4. The germline V gene encodes CDR1 SGDLS and CDR2 YYNGEE. The CDR3 sequence holds 14 residues, the cysteine and phenylalanine included. The retained sequence is limited to the CDR3, 42 bases, with the frame set at the first base. Overall study results and their limits: Significantly higher frequencies in patients than in controls were found for roughly 5 TRBV segments, including TRBV5-6, TRBV5-1 and TRBV20-1. Strong co-clustering of samples prepared in the same batch was shown by direct clustering with F measure, prompting a batch-effect correction. Multiple sclerosis patients had significantly lower normalized Chao1 diversity than controls, a result that suggests substantial peripheral T-cell clonal expansion. The control group was slightly older than the multiple sclerosis patient group.

To demonstrate the VDJtools post-analysis software, the study profiled TCR beta repertoires from the peripheral blood of 13 young patients with multiple sclerosis. The multiple sclerosis patients were children and adolescents ranging in age from about 6 to 17 years. The sample holds a few counts of this clonotype. What antigen it recognizes has not been identified. No base-level quality is on record; no much larger clone is a single base apart. Library preparation was by PCR. Sequencing was performed on an Illumina HiSeq 2500. Unique molecular identifiers were incorporated into TCR beta cDNA libraries to reduce PCR and sequencing biases. Roughly 500,000 cDNA molecules were obtained per 1 to 10 million input T cells, so each molecule approximated one T cell. The patient libraries were prepared and sequenced with the same protocol used for the earlier healthy control dataset. Samples belonging to the same batch were prepared together, multiplexed and sequenced on a shared HiSeq lane. Concerning the study's data processing: Raw barcoded reads were processed with MIGEC, and single-read molecular identifier groups were discarded before consensus assembly and CDR3 extraction. VDJtools was used for post-analysis of the clonotype tables, and diversity was normalized by down-sampling every dataset to the size of the smallest sample. To correct batch-related cross-sample contamination, repertoire overlap clustering matched CDR3 amino acid sequences but not nucleotide sequences. TCRdb's own reprocessing of the public reads used fastp at Q25 and MiXCR and kept productive beta chains. Merged by CDR3 protein, the rows form single entries marked with the most common genes and DNA. The V and J calls, along with clone size, are taken from TCRdb and not from the paper's own processing. For this sample there are roughly 570,000 distinct CDR3 sequences; roughly 34% appear just once. The ten biggest clones cover approximately 6% of the sample.

Recombination connected TRBV9 to TRBJ2-7; 8 bases in the middle match TRBD2. Specimen: blood. The TCR was taken from a girl younger than 18 with multiple sclerosis. The CDR3 reads CASSAGGATYEQYF. The DNA reads TGTGCCAGCAGCGCGGGAGGGGCAACCTACGAGCAGTACTTC.